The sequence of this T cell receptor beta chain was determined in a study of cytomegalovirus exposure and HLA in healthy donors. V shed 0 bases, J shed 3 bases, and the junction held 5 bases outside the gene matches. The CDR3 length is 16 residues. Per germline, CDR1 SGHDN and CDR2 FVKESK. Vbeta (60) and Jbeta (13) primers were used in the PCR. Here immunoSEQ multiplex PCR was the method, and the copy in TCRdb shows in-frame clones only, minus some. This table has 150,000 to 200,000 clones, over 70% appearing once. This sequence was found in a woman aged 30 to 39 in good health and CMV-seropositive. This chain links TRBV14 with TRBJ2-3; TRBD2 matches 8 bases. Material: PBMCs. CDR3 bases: TGTGCCAGCAGCCAAGATCTGAGCGGGAGTACAGATACGCAGTATTTT. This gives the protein CASSQDLSGSTDTQYF.